Following are 14 T cell receptor beta chains from one sample sequenced in a study of cytomegalovirus exposure and HLA in healthy donors. Using immunoSEQ multiplex PCR, the repertoire was profiled, and TCRdb retains in-frame clones only, with some absent. Here the sample spans more than 300,000 clones, 80% to 90% being singletons. Sequencing was carried out using PBMCs. The receptors originated from a woman aged 18-29 years in good health and CMV-seronegative.

This rearrangement joins TRBV23-1 to TRBJ2-7; D is unresolved. TRBV23-1 is an ORF; its function is uncertain. This CDR3 comprises 11 residues. Trimming took 3 bases from V and 7 from J, leaving 7 bases between them. CDR3 amino acids: CASSQSREQYF. In nucleotides, the CDR3 is TGCGCCAGCAGTCAGTCGAGGGAGCAGTACTTC.

The rearrangement uses TRBV5-1 and TRBJ2-7; 9 nucleotides match TRBD2. The germline V gene has CDR1 SGHRS and CDR2 YFSETQ. The CDR3 extends over 18 amino acids. V lost 5 bases to trimming and J lost 2 bases; unmatched junction nucleotides: 17. In DNA, the CDR3 is TGCGCCAGCAGTCCCGGGATAGCGGGAGAAAGACGTCCCTACGAGCAGTACTTC. Protein product: CASSPGIAGERRPYEQYF.

The gene calls are TRBV30 and TRBJ1-1, with a possible D match to TRBD1 (6 bases). This CDR3 comprises 13 residues. Germline V gene lookup returns CDR1 GTSNPN and CDR2 SVGIG (reference sequence). CDR3 bases: TGTGTCTACTGGGGGACACGGTGGACTGAAGCTTTCTTT. It yields the protein CVYWGTRWTEAFF.

V gene TRBV6-5 combines with J gene TRBJ1-1; TRBD1 matches 11 bases. J lost 5 bases, V lost 10 bases, and 6 bases had no gene match. CDR3 length: 13 amino acids. The germline V gene encodes CDR1 MNHEY and CDR2 SVGAGI. This chain's CDR3 is CATGQGAATEAFF. The CDR3 region has the DNA TGTGCCACCGGACAGGGGGCGGCGACTGAAGCTTTCTTT.

The J gene is TRBJ1-1, the V gene TRBV30; D remains ambiguous. This CDR3 has 13 amino acids. Per germline, CDR1 GTSNPN and CDR2 SVGIG (reference sequence). Trimming took 2 bases from V and 2 from J, leaving 9 bases between them. The CDR3: CAWSHSYNTEAFF. In DNA, the CDR3 is TGTGCCTGGAGTCACAGTTACAACACTGAAGCTTTCTTT.

The DNA for the CDR3 is TGTGCCAGCAGTTTATTTCCGGACCCCAGGGAAGAGACCCAGTACTTC. Amino acids: CASSLFPDPREETQYF. This chain links TRBV27 with TRBJ2-5; D may be TRBD1 (5 bases). The CDR3 sequence is 16 residues long. Between the trimmed V and J ends, which lost 1 base and 3 bases, there was a span of 15 bases. Germline values: CDR1 MNHEY, CDR2 SMNVEV (reference sequence).

The rearrangement uses TRBV7-8 and TRBJ2-3; D might be TRBD1 (6 bases). The CDR3 is 16 amino acids. With 5 bases removed from V and 1 base from J, the gap between germline ends came to 16 bases. Germline CDR1 and CDR2: SGHVS and FQNEAQ. DNA of the CDR3: TGTGCCAGCAGCCTGGGGGCAGGGTATGGCACAGATACGCAGTATTTT. Translating it yields CASSLGAGYGTDTQYF.

V is TRBV9 and J is TRBJ1-4; 8 nucleotides line up with TRBD1. J lost 8 bases, V lost 3 bases, and 6 bases had no gene match. CDR3 length: 14 residues. From germline, CDR1 is SGDLS and CDR2 YYNGEE. CDR3 amino acids: CASSETGGGEKLFF. Written as DNA, the CDR3 is TGTGCCAGCAGCGAAACAGGGGGAGGAGAAAAACTGTTTTTT.

This rearrangement joins TRBV7-2 to TRBJ2-1; the D gene is possibly TRBD2 (5 bases). Between the trimmed V and J ends, which lost 1 base and 5 bases, there was a span of 12 bases. The V gene's germline CDR1 is SGHTA and CDR2 FQGNSA. This CDR3 comprises 15 residues. CDR3 bases: TGTGCCAGCAGCTTAGGAGGGATGACAAACAATGAGCAGTTCTTC. It yields the protein CASSLGGMTNNEQFF.

The chain recombines TRBV7-9 with TRBJ2-5; 9 positions match TRBD2. With V trimmed by 3 bases and J by 5 bases, 4 bases remained unmatched. Germline V gene sequence: CDR1 SEHNR, CDR2 FQNEAQ (reference sequence). The length of the CDR3 is 14 residues. CDR3 coding DNA: TGTGCCAGCAGCTTGGGTAGCGGGAGTGAGACCCAGTACTTC. Translated: CASSLGSGSETQYF.

This clone showed up just once. This chain joins TRBV19 and TRBJ2-7; no reliable D call. Germline CDR1 LNHDA, CDR2 SQIVND (reference sequence). V dropped 3 bases and J dropped 7 bases, with 7 bases sitting between them. The CDR3 length is 11 residues. The CDR3 coding sequence is TGTGCCAGTAGTATCTCCGGGGAGCAGTACTTC. Amino acid sequence: CASSISGEQYF.

The genes are TRBV7-8 and TRBJ1-2; D perhaps matches TRBD1 (6 bases). V was shortened by 5 bases and J by 0 bases, with 16 bases between the two germline ends. The CDR3 has 16 amino acids. The germline CDR1 and CDR2 sequences are SGHVS and FQNEAQ. CDR3 sequence (DNA): TGTGCCAGCAGCCGTACTACAGGGTCCACTAACTATGGCTACACCTTC. Translated, it gives CASSRTTGSTNYGYTF.

The chain employs TRBV19 and TRBJ2-1, with a possible D match to TRBD2 (6 bases). V was cut by 3 bases and J by 9 bases, with 15 bases left in between. The CDR3 has 14 amino acids. The germline gives CDR1 LNHDA, CDR2 SQIVND (reference sequence). The CDR3: CASSIGASVTEQFF. DNA of the CDR3: TGTGCCAGTAGTATCGGGGCTAGCGTCACTGAGCAGTTCTTC.

V is TRBV28 and J is TRBJ2-7; 10 bases line up with TRBD1. Germline loops: CDR1 MDHEN, CDR2 SYDVKM. This CDR3 has 14 amino acids. Trimming cost V 5 bases and J 3 bases; bases outside gene matches: 4. The CDR3 DNA reads as TGTGCCAGCAGTAGGAGGACAGGGGGCTACGAGCAGTACTTC. It codes for CASSRRTGGYEQYF.